What follows are 10 T cell receptor beta chains derived from one specimen sequenced in a study of T cells in Graves' hyperthyroidism and ophthalmopathy. Amplification of TCR beta CDR3 regions was performed using RNA transcripts as template. HTBI primers drove first-round RT-PCR of the TCR CDR3. TCRdb reprocessed the multiplex PCR reads via MiXCR and lists one record per CDR3 protein. The sample includes under 400,000 distinct CDR3 sequences, roughly 14% of them seen just once. The sequenced material came from blood. The receptors were gathered from a woman in her sixties with Graves' hyperthyroidism.

This clonotype was seen ten or more times. This rearrangement joins TRBV14 to TRBJ2-1; 11 bases map to TRBD2. This CDR3 contains 17 residues. Germline CDR1 SGHDN, CDR2 FVKESK. V lost 5 bases to trimming and J lost 5 bases; unmatched junction nucleotides: 11. CDR3 amino acids: CASSFSPLAGVNNEQFF. The DNA of the CDR3 is TGTGCCAGCAGCTTTTCTCCACTAGCGGGAGTCAACAATGAGCAGTTCTTC.

J is TRBJ1-2 and V is TRBV7-9; tentative D call: TRBD1 (6 bases). The germline V gene encodes CDR1 SEHNR and CDR2 FQNEAQ (reference sequence). The ends were cut back, 1 base at V and 2 bases at J, with 8 bases in the middle. There are 14 residues in the CDR3. The CDR3 region has the DNA TGTGCCAGCAGCTTAGAGGGGGTAAACTATGGCTACACCTTC. Amino acid sequence: CASSLEGVNYGYTF.

The rearrangement joins TRBV6-8 to TRBJ2-7; D gene unclear. Trimming shortened V by 8 bases and J by 3 bases, and 14 bases separated the two germline ends. Per germline, CDR1 MNHGY and CDR2 SAAAGT. This CDR3 region has 13 residues. The CDR3 spells CASGLDNIYEQYF. The CDR3 DNA reads as TGTGCCAGCGGTCTGGATAATATCTACGAGCAGTACTTC.

This clonotype was detected ten times or more. This sequence joins TRBV7-8 and TRBJ1-5; D unclear. Germline-derived CDR1 and CDR2 are SGHVS and FQNEAQ. V dropped 1 base and J dropped 0 bases, with 7 bases sitting between them. The CDR3 runs to 15 residues. As DNA, the CDR3 is TGTGCCAGCAGCTTAGGTCATACTAGCAATCAGCCCCAGCATTTT. It yields the protein CASSLGHTSNQPQHF.

About this clonotype: Germline and junction disagree at one end, which may indicate a read error. V gene TRBV12-3 or TRBV12-4 combines with J gene TRBJ1-4; 7 nucleotides match TRBD1. The CDR3 has 16 amino acids. Here the CDR3 DNA reads TGTGCCAGCAGGGTGGGACAGATTGCAACTAATGAAAAACTGGTTTTT. It is translated as CASRVGQIATNEKLVF.

This clonotype was observed at least ten times. The chain is built from TRBV3-1 and TRBJ2-1; D might be TRBD1 (5 bases). The CDR3 runs to 14 residues. Germline V lookup: CDR1 LGHDT, CDR2 YNNKEL (reference sequence). The ends were cut back, 1 base at V and 9 bases at J, with 13 bases in the middle. As DNA, the CDR3 is TGTGCCAGCAGCCAAGCGGTGCATGGGGCTGAGCAGTTCTTC. Translating gives CASSQAVHGAEQFF.

This clonotype was observed at least ten times. V usage is TRBV20-1 and J usage is TRBJ1-5; D might be TRBD1 (5 bases). The germline V gene has CDR1 DFQATT and CDR2 SNEGSKA (reference sequence). The CDR3 totals 14 residues. Trimming left V 0 bases short and J 6 bases short, with 12 bases between. The CDR3 nucleotides are TGCAGTGCTAGAGATCGGGGGGGGAGTCAGCCCCAGCATTTT. It translates to CSARDRGGSQPQHF.

This clonotype turned up a few times. The chain combines TRBV29-1 with TRBJ1-1; no clear D. V was cut by 8 bases and J by 3 bases, with 19 bases left in between. The CDR3 has 14 amino acids. Germline V lookup: CDR1 SQVTM, CDR2 ANQGSEA. CDR3 loop: CSSPSGEPYTEAFF. The CDR3 DNA reads as TGCAGCTCCCCCAGCGGGGAACCATACACTGAAGCTTTCTTT.

The chain carries TRBV10-3 and TRBJ1-1, with D unclear. Per the germline V gene, CDR1 is ENHRY and CDR2 is SYGVKD. This CDR3 is built from 14 residues. V was trimmed by 6 bases and J by 1 base, leaving 12 bases between them. As DNA, the CDR3 is TGTGCCATCAGGGCCAGTGGTGGGAACACTGAAGCTTTCTTT. Encoded protein: CAIRASGGNTEAFF.

The chain employs TRBV6-1 and TRBJ1-1, with a weak D call TRBD1 (5 bases). The length of the CDR3 is 12 residues. Trimming took 6 bases from V and 3 from J, leaving 8 bases between them. Germline loops: CDR1 MNHNS, CDR2 SASEGT. CDR3 sequence: CASRWGYTEAFF. CDR3 in DNA: TGTGCCAGCAGATGGGGGTACACTGAAGCTTTCTTT.